This TCR beta chain was observed in a study of blood T cell repertoires in COVID-19. Across the whole study: The analysed material was cDNA or gDNA that came from T cells, B-cell-depleted T cells, or PBMCs.

Authors' methods: Amplifying reference gene primers gave estimates of nucleated cell counts. Assay: immunoSEQ multiplex PCR; the TCRdb copy retains only in-frame clones and omits some. V, J and clone size derive from that table, while D and trimming were established from the DNA sequence. The sample shows 150,000 to 200,000 clones, approximately 84% of them seen only once. This TCR was recovered from a woman of 80 years or more with acute or convalescent COVID-19. Sequencing was carried out using peripheral blood.

The CDR3 DNA is TGTGCCAGCAGTCCCGGGACAGGGAAACGGTATACGCAGTATTTT. It specifies CASSPGTGKRYTQYF. The chain couples TRBV2 to TRBJ2-3; 9 nucleotides agree with TRBD1. Trimming took 5 bases from V and 7 from J; bases not matched to a gene: 10. This CDR3 region has 15 residues. Looked up from germline, CDR1 is SNHLY and CDR2 is FYNNEI.